The 20 T cell receptor beta chains reported below all come from one sample, sequenced in a study of human T cells and chemical hapten exposure. As for time point: patch test 1, 2 weeks after DPC sensitization. Treatment denoted: therapeutic diphenylcyclopropenone sensitization with weekly scalp DPC. TCRdb processed the RACE reads anew with MiXCR; each CDR3 protein has one entry. The sample shows around 380,000 distinct CDR3 sequences, around 5% of them seen only once. Material: whole blood, obtained in connection with sensitization to the hapten diphenylcyclopropenone (DPC). Receptors were obtained from a woman between 50 and 59 years old with alopecia areata. Some clones in this sample may be carry-over from other donors' samples.

This clonotype was seen many times. The chain joins TRBV29-1 to TRBJ2-3, with TRBD2 identical over 11 bases. V dropped 2 bases and J dropped 8; count of bases not matched to a gene: 6. The CDR3 runs 14 residues. Germline CDR1 is SQVTM and CDR2 is ANQGSEA. The CDR3 region is CSVEKTSGVGTQYF. CDR3 bases: TGCAGCGTTGAAAAGACTAGCGGGGTGGGTACGCAGTATTTT.

This clonotype was seen repeatedly, ten times or more. The chain recombines TRBV5-1 with TRBJ2-1; 8 nucleotides align to TRBD2. Trimming took 4 bases from V and 6 from J; bases not matched to a gene: 9. This CDR3 is built from 15 residues. Germline CDR1 reads SGHRS; CDR2 reads YFSETQ. The CDR3 DNA is TGCGCCAGCAGCCTCCAAGGACTAGCAGGCAATGAGCAGTTCTTC. Translated: CASSLQGLAGNEQFF.

This clonotype was recorded at least ten times. V and J are TRBV12-3 or TRBV12-4 and TRBJ2-5; weak D call: TRBD2 (5 bases). The length of the CDR3 is 12 residues. With 6 bases removed from V and 0 bases from J, the gap between germline ends came to 5 bases. CDR3 amino acids: CASRRDQETQYF. In DNA, the CDR3 is TGTGCCAGCAGGCGGGACCAAGAGACCCAGTACTTC.

In its sample, this clonotype was seen many times. The V call is TRBV14, the J call TRBJ1-6; the D is unclear. V was trimmed by 4 bases and J by 11 bases, leaving 12 bases between them. Germline values: CDR1 SGHDN, CDR2 FVKESK. The CDR3 runs to 13 residues. The CDR3 region is CASSPAVDTPLHF. CDR3 nucleotide sequence: TGTGCCAGCAGCCCCGCCGTCGACACACCCCTCCACTTT.

This clonotype was seen ten or more times. The chain joins TRBV29-1 to TRBJ2-7; D unclear. V lost 3 bases and J lost 2, with 8 bases in between. CDR3 length: 12 residues. CDR1 is SQVTM and CDR2 is ANQGSEA in the germline V gene. CDR3 amino acids: CSVEPRPYEQYF. The CDR3 DNA sequence: TGCAGCGTTGAGCCCAGGCCCTACGAGCAGTACTTC.

To note about this clonotype: Since a much larger clone is just one base distant, this may be a read error. The chain employs TRBV30 and TRBJ2-7, with 11 bases aligning to TRBD2. CDR1 is GTSNPN and CDR2 is SVGIG in the germline V gene (reference sequence). CDR3 size: 15 residues. Here the CDR3 DNA reads TGTGCCTGGAGCCTAGCGGGAGGCCGCCCCTACGATCAGTACTTC. It encodes CAWSLAGGRPYDQYF.

This chain uses TRBV2 with TRBJ2-7; tentative D call: TRBD2 (6 bases). Germline V lookup: CDR1 SNHLY, CDR2 FYNNEI. Trimming stripped 6 bases from V and 3 bases from J, with 12 bases between. This CDR3 is 13 amino acids long. CDR3 coding DNA: TGTGCCAGCAGCCGGGACTTTAACTACGAGCAGTACTTC. Its protein is CASSRDFNYEQYF.

This clonotype was picked up many times. This chain links TRBV3-1 with TRBJ1-2; D unclear. The CDR3 is 14 amino acids. Deletions cut 0 bases from V and 4 bases from J, with 9 bases between. The germline V gene encodes CDR1 LGHDT and CDR2 YNNKEL (reference sequence). This CDR3 is CASSQEGLGYGYTF. DNA for the CDR3: TGTGCCAGCAGCCAAGAAGGGCTTGGCTATGGCTACACCTTC.

This clonotype was seen more than once but under ten times. V and J are TRBV4-3 and TRBJ2-3; 7 bases align to TRBD2. J lost 4 bases, V lost 4 bases, and 8 bases had no gene match. CDR3 size: 15 residues. The germline V gene has CDR1 LGHNA and CDR2 YSLEER. Here the CDR3 reads CASSPREGRADTQYF. The CDR3 bases are TGCGCCAGCAGCCCTAGGGAGGGGCGGGCAGATACGCAGTATTTT.

The chain links TRBV7-2 to TRBJ2-3; no clear D. Germline V gene lookup returns CDR1 SGHTA and CDR2 FQGNSA. V was clipped by 5 bases and J by 5 bases, with 11 bases between them. This CDR3 region has 13 residues. The CDR3 protein is CASSRRTEDTQYF. The CDR3 nucleotides read TGTGCCAGCAGCCGCCGGACGGAAGATACGCAGTATTTT.

The CDR3 here is CATTNSYGYTF. The CDR3 region has the DNA TGTGCCACCACTAACTCTTACGGCTACACCTTC. This chain links TRBV7-2 with TRBJ1-2; D gene uncertain. Trimming cost V 10 bases and J 8 bases, with 14 bases left between them. The germline V gene has CDR1 SGHTA and CDR2 FQGNSA. The CDR3 loop spans 11 amino acids.

This clonotype was detected ten times or more. The chain recombines TRBV10-3 with TRBJ1-1; unclear D gene. There are 14 residues in the CDR3. Per the germline V gene, CDR1 is ENHRY and CDR2 is SYGVKD. V lost 3 bases and J lost 2, with 10 bases in between. In nucleotides, the CDR3 is TGTGCCATCAGTGAAATTCGGCTTAACACTGAAGCTTTCTTT. Translated, it gives CAISEIRLNTEAFF.

This clonotype was counted a few times. This chain links TRBV12-3 or TRBV12-4 with TRBJ1-2; no firm D call. Trimming pared 1 base from V and 1 base from J, leaving 7 bases between. The CDR3 covers 14 residues. Written as DNA, the CDR3 is TGTGCCAGCAGTTTAGGGAGTATTAACTATGGCTACACCTTC. The encoded protein is CASSLGSINYGYTF.

V usage is TRBV10-2 and J usage is TRBJ1-6, with D maybe TRBD1 (5 bases). The CDR3 runs to 17 residues. Trimming pared 0 bases from V and 5 bases from J, leaving 14 bases between. The V gene's germline CDR1 is WSHSY and CDR2 SAAADI. The CDR3 nucleotides read TGCGCCAGCAGTGAGTCGACAGCGACAGTGGATAATTCACCCCTCCACTTT. Protein: CASSESTATVDNSPLHF.

Many counts were recorded for this clonotype. The chain couples TRBV20-1 to TRBJ1-5; D is perhaps TRBD1 (5 bases). Trimming took 5 bases from V and 5 from J, leaving 19 bases between them. CDR1 is DFQATT, CDR2 SNEGSKA, per germline (reference sequence). The CDR3 is 15 amino acids. CDR3 loop: CSAGGERARYQPQHF. DNA for the CDR3: TGCAGTGCTGGGGGAGAGAGGGCTCGGTATCAGCCCCAGCATTTT.

The rearrangement uses TRBV20-1 and TRBJ2-1; 12 nucleotides match TRBD2. The V segment lost 1 base and the J segment 8 bases; nucleotides outside the gene matches: 3. Germline CDR1 is DFQATT and CDR2 is SNEGSKA (reference sequence). CDR3 length equals 14 residues. CDR3 coding DNA: TGCAGTGCTAGAGCAGGACTAGCGGGATATGAGCAGTTCTTC. Translation gives CSARAGLAGYEQFF.

This clonotype was seen repeatedly, ten times or more. J is TRBJ2-3 and V is TRBV20-1; 8 bases are shared with TRBD1. The CDR3 is 15 residues long. Germline CDR1 and CDR2: DFQATT and SNEGSKA (reference sequence). V shed 6 bases and J 4 bases; nucleotides not matched to a gene: 12. The CDR3, as DNA: TGCAGTGCCCCCCCCCAGGGGGCGCGTTCAGATACGCAGTATTTT. It is translated as CSAPPQGARSDTQYF.

This clonotype was picked up many times. The chain is built from TRBV12-3 or TRBV12-4 and TRBJ2-2; D is ambiguous. CDR3 size: 12 residues. V lost 7 bases, J lost 12 bases, and 15 bases lay in between. CDR3 in DNA: TGTGCCAGCACCATAGCCCCCCAAAAGCTGTTTTTT. Amino acid sequence: CASTIAPQKLFF.

Ten or more counts support this clonotype. This sequence joins TRBV12-3 or TRBV12-4 and TRBJ1-3, with D maybe TRBD1 (5 bases). The CDR3 extends over 12 amino acids. Trimming removed 8 bases from V and 1 base from J, with 6 bases in between. The CDR3 DNA reads TGTGCCAGCCAGGGTTCTGGAAACACCATATATTTT. Protein sequence: CASQGSGNTIYF.

Ten or more counts support this clonotype. The rearrangement joins TRBV28 to TRBJ2-7; 10 bases are shared with TRBD1. The CDR3 contains 15 residues. Germline V gene sequence: CDR1 MDHEN, CDR2 SYDVKM. J lost 3 bases, V lost 4 bases, and 6 bases had no gene match. CDR3 in DNA: TGTGCCAGCAGTTCGACAGGGGGCATTTACTACGAGCAGTACTTC. This sequence encodes CASSSTGGIYYEQYF.